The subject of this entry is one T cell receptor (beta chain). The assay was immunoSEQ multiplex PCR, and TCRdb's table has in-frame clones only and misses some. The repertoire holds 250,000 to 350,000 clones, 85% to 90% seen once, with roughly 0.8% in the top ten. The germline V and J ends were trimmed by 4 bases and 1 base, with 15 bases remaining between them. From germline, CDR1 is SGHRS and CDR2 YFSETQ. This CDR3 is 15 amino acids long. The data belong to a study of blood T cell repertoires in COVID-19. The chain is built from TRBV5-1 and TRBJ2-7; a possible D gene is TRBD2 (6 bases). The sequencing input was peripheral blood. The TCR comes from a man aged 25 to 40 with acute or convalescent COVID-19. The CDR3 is CASSVGGVGSYEQYF. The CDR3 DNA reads TGCGCCAGCAGCGTCGGGGGTGTCGGTTCCTACGAGCAGTACTTC.